This T cell receptor (beta chain) was identified during a study of T cell responses to AZD1222 COVID-19 vaccine. Some clones are missing from TCRdb's copy, which holds only in-frame ones; the method was immunoSEQ multiplex PCR. The sample records around 100,000 clones, about 90% being singletons. This clone was seen just once. V dropped 7 bases and J dropped 0 bases, with 10 bases sitting between them. Germline V gene sequence: CDR1 LNHDA, CDR2 SQIVND (reference sequence). This CDR3 comprises 14 residues. This rearrangement joins TRBV19 to TRBJ1-3; no firm D call. This receptor was identified in an adult in good health. Source: peripheral blood, taken on day 0 of AZD1222 vaccination. CDR3 DNA sequence: TGTGCCAGTACCGACGGGAGCTCTGGAAACACCATATATTTT. Its translation: CASTDGSSGNTIYF.